The 8 T cell receptor beta chains below were found in one sample sequenced in a study of vaccination and CD4 T cells after COVID-19. The Oncomine TCR Beta short-read assay was applied to DNA of cultured CD4+ T cells. TCRdb ran MiXCR on the PCR reads and lists one entry per CDR3 protein. The sample has more than 6,500 distinct CDR3 sequences; roughly three fifths are singletons. The treatment denotes: roughly ten-day PBMC culture with coronavirus spike peptide pools or control peptides (ViraFEST assay). Antigen specificity for these receptors is unknown. Material: CD4+ T cells from blood, cultured in vitro. The receptors come from a human donor who had recovered from COVID-19.

The V gene is TRBV10-2, the J gene TRBJ2-7; 14 bases match TRBD2. In germline, CDR1 is WSHSY, CDR2 SAAADI. V trimming: 4 bases; J trimming: 5 bases; junction bases outside the gene matches: 7. This CDR3 has 16 residues. The CDR3 coding sequence is TGCGCCAGCAGTGGGCCCGGACTAGCGGGGGGCCACGAGCAGTACTTC. Translating it yields CASSGPGLAGGHEQYF.

The chain carries TRBV19 and TRBJ2-2; no clear D gene. Trimming pared 5 bases from V and 1 base from J, leaving 17 bases between. This CDR3 has 17 residues. In germline, CDR1 is LNHDA, CDR2 SQIVND (reference sequence). This CDR3 is CASSARRQALNTGELFF. The CDR3 DNA follows: TGTGCCAGTAGTGCCAGACGTCAGGCCTTGAACACCGGGGAGCTGTTTTTT.

A few counts support this clonotype. At one end, the junction sequence differs from germline, possibly due to a read error. The chain couples TRBV7-7 to TRBJ2-5; weak D call: TRBD2 (5 bases). The germline gives CDR1 SSHAT, CDR2 FNYEAQ (reference sequence). The CDR3 sequence is 13 residues long. The CDR3 region is CASSLATWETQYF. CDR3 nucleotide sequence: TGTGCTAGCAGCCTAGCCACATGGGAGACCCAGTACTTC.

This clonotype is deemed medium-sized. CDR3 nucleotide sequence: TGTGCCAGCAGCCAAGATATCGCCAGCCAGGTGACAGATACGCAGTATTTT. Translation: CASSQDIASQVTDTQYF. V is TRBV4-2 and J is TRBJ2-3; D gene ambiguous. Germline CDR1 and CDR2: LGHNA and YNFKEQ. V gave up 0 bases and J gave up 3 bases, with 16 bases separating them. CDR3 size: 17 residues.

V and J are TRBV7-2 and TRBJ2-3; TRBD2 aligns across 9 bases. This CDR3 is built from 14 residues. The V and J ends lost 3 bases and 6 bases, in that order; junction bases with no gene match: 4. Germline assignment: CDR1 SGHTA and CDR2 FQGNSA. The DNA for the CDR3 is TGTGCCAGCAGCTTCTGGCGGGGGGGGGATACGCAGTATTTT. Its protein is CASSFWRGGDTQYF. Supplemented by reference TRBV7-2 and TRBJ2-3, the full variable domain reads GAGVSQSPSNKVTEKGKDVELRCDPISGHTALYWYRQSLGQGLEFLIYFQGNSAPDKSGLPSDRFSAERTGGSVSTLTIQRTQQEDSAVYLCASSFWRGGDTQYFGPGTRLTVL.

This clonotype has just a few counts. The chain uses TRBV6-2 or TRBV6-3 and TRBJ1-2; a weak D match, TRBD1 (6 bases). With 6 bases removed from V and 1 base from J, the gap between germline ends came to 12 bases. Germline V gives CDR1 MNHEY, CDR2 SVGEGT. The length of the CDR3 is 14 residues. The CDR3 DNA reads as TGTGCCAGCAGCCCCGGACAGTTTAACTATGGCTACACCTTC. It is translated as CASSPGQFNYGYTF.

The gene calls are TRBV20-1 and TRBJ1-2; 7 nucleotides align to TRBD1. Trimming at V came to 6 bases and at J to 5 bases, leaving 12 bases not matched to a gene. CDR1 is DFQATT and CDR2 is SNEGSKA in the germline V gene (reference sequence). The CDR3 has 14 amino acids. DNA of the CDR3: TGCAGTGCCCTGGACAGGTCAACTACTTATGGCTACACCTTC. The encoded protein is CSALDRSTTYGYTF.

The rearrangement uses TRBV11-2 and TRBJ2-7; unclear D gene. This CDR3 contains 12 residues. Germline loops: CDR1 SGHAT, CDR2 FQNNGV. Trimming took off 2 bases at V and 0 bases at J, with 2 bases between the two ends. The CDR3 sequence: CASSLNSYEQYF. The CDR3 DNA reads TGTGCCAGCAGCTTAAACTCCTACGAGCAGTACTTC.